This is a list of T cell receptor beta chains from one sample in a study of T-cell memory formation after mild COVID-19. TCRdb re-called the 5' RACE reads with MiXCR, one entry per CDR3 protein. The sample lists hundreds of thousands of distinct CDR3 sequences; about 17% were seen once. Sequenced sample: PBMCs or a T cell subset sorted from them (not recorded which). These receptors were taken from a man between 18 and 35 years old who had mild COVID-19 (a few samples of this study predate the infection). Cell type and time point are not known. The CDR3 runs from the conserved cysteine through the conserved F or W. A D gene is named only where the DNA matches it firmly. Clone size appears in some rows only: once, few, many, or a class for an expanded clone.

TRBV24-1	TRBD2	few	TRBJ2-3	CATSDTGGPGDTQYF	TGTGCCACCAGTGATACGGGGGGGCCGGGAGATACGCAGTATTTT
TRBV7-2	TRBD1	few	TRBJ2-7	CASRPGGYSYEQYF	TGTGCCAGCAGGCCAGGGGGCTACTCCTACGAGCAGTACTTC
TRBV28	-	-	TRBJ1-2	CASTLNGGARYGYTF	TGTGCCAGCACCCTCAATGGGGGCGCGCGCTATGGCTACACCTTC
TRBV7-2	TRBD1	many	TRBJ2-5	CASSRDRGETQYF	TGTGCCAGCAGCCGGGACAGGGGAGAGACCCAGTACTTC
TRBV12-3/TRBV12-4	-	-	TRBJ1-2	CSGDLAGGYTF	TGTTCGGGGGACTTGGCGGGTGGCTACACCTTC
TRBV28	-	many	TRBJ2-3	CASSLGGDTQYF	TGTGCCAGCAGTTTAGGGGGTGATACGCAGTATTTT
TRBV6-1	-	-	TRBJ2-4	CASSEAPGPSYIQYF	TGTGCCAGCAGTGAGGCCCCCGGGCCCAGTTACATTCAGTACTTC
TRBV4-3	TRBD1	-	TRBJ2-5	CASSRDPRGSETQYF	TGCGCCAGCAGCCGAGATCCCAGGGGGAGTGAGACCCAGTACTTC
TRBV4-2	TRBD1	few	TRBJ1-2	CASSLDRRAGYTF	TGTGCCAGCAGCCTGGACAGGCGGGCCGGCTACACCTTC
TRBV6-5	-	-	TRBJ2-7	CASSYGGGGKNYEQYF	TGTGCCAGCAGTTACGGCGGTGGCGGGAAAAACTACGAGCAGTACTTC
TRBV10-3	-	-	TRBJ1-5	CAISGTVSNQPQHF	TGTGCCATCAGTGGCACAGTCTCAAATCAGCCCCAGCATTTT
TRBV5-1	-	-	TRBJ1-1	CASSLFGGHTEAFF	TGCGCCAGCAGCTTGTTCGGGGGTCACACTGAAGCTTTCTTT
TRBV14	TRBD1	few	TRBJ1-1	CASSQVGTGKAFF	TGTGCCAGCAGCCAAGTCGGGACAGGTAAAGCTTTCTTT
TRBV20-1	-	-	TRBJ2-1	CSVRDGNNEQFF	TGCAGTGTAAGGGACGGGAACAATGAGCAGTTCTTC
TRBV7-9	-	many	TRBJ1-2	CASSLEVYGYTF	TGTGCCAGCAGCTTAGAGGTCTATGGCTACACCTTC
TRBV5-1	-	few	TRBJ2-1	CASSFDSGYNEQFF	TGCGCCAGCAGCTTTGATTCTGGGTACAATGAGCAGTTCTTC
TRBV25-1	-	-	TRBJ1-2	CASTLAGDYGYTF	TGTGCCAGCACCCTCGCTGGGGATTACGGCTACACCTTC
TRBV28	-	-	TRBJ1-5	CASLSHRASLGNQPQHF	TGTGCCAGCCTAAGTCACAGGGCAAGTTTGGGCAATCAGCCCCAGCATTTT
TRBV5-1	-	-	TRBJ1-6	CASSSSTFSPLHF	TGCGCCAGCAGCAGTTCCACGTTCTCACCCCTCCACTTT
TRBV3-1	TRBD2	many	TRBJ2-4	CASSRNSGGQNIQYF	TGTGCCAGCAGCCGGAATAGCGGGGGCCAAAACATTCAGTACTTC